The sequence of this T cell receptor (beta chain) was determined in a study of human T cells and chemical hapten exposure. Overall study context: An area of 2 cm by 2 to 2.5 cm on upper inner arm skin received 2% DPC for sensitization. The study lasted 20 to 25 weeks, and patients were dosed weekly with diphenylcyclopropenone on the scalp throughout.

TCRdb recomputed calls from the RACE reads with MiXCR, one row per CDR3 protein. The sample consists of tens of thousands of distinct CDR3 sequences, 10% to 15% of them appearing once. Time point here: patch test 3, about 24 weeks after DPC sensitization. Treatment given: therapeutic diphenylcyclopropenone sensitization with weekly scalp DPC. This clonotype was counted between two and nine times. Germline CDR1 is SGHAT and CDR2 is FQNNGV. The CDR3 loop spans 15 amino acids. Trimming stripped 5 bases from V and 4 bases from J, with 14 bases between. This chain uses TRBV11-2 with TRBJ1-4, with D possibly TRBD1 on 5 matching bases. The material sequenced was whole blood, taken in connection with sensitization to the hapten diphenylcyclopropenone (DPC). The source of this sequence is a woman aged 45-60 years with alopecia areata. Some clones in this sample may be carry-over from other donors' samples. CDR3 nucleotides: TGTGCCAGCAGCCGACTAGGGGTCCTTAATGAAAAACTGTTTTTT. This gives the protein CASSRLGVLNEKLFF.